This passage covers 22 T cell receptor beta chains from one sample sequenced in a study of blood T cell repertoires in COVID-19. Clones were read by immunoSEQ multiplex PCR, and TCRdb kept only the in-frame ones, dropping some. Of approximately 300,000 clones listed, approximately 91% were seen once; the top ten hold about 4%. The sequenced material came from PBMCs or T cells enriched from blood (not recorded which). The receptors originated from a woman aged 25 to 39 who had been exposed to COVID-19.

CDR3 bases: TGTGCCAGCAGCTTATCCTTAGGGGGGGGCCCAGATACGCAGTATTTT. Residues: CASSLSLGGGPDTQYF. The J gene is TRBJ2-3, the V gene TRBV7-7; perhaps TRBD2 as D (7 bases). This CDR3 has 16 residues. V was cut by 2 bases and J by 4 bases, with 16 bases left in between. CDR1 is SSHAT, CDR2 FNYEAQ, per germline (reference sequence).

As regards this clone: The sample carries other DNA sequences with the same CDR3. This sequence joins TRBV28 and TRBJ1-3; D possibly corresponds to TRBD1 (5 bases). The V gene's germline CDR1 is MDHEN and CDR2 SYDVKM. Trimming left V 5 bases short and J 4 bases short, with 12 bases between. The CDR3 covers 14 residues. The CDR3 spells CASSLRGSGNTIYF. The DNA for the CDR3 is TGTGCCAGCAGTCTAAGGGGTTCCGGAAACACCATATATTTT.

The CDR3 region has the DNA TGTGCCAGCAGCTTATGGAGGCCAACTAATGAAAAACTGTTTTTT. It specifies CASSLWRPTNEKLFF. The rearrangement links TRBV7-8 to TRBJ1-4; no clear D. The V and J ends lost 2 bases and 0 bases respectively, with 7 bases between them. Germline V gene sequence: CDR1 SGHVS, CDR2 FQNEAQ. The CDR3 runs 15 residues. The variable domain in full, completed from reference TRBV7-8 and TRBJ1-4, reads GAGVSQSPRYKVAKRGQDVALRCDPISGHVSLFWYQQALGQGPEFLTYFQNEAQLDKSGLPSDRFFAERPEGSVSTLKIQRTQQEDSAVYLCASSLWRPTNEKLFFGSGTQLSVL.

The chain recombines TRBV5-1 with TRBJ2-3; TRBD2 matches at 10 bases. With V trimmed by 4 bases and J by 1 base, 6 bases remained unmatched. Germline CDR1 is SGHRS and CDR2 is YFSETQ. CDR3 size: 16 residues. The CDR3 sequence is CASSPLGTSGTDTQYF. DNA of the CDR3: TGCGCCAGCAGCCCCCTCGGGACTAGCGGCACAGATACGCAGTATTTT.

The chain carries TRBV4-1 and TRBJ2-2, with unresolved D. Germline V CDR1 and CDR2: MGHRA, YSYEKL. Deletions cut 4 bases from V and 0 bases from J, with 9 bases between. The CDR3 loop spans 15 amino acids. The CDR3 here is CASSLAIANTGELFF. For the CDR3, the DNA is TGCGCCAGCAGCCTGGCCATCGCGAACACCGGGGAGCTGTTTTTT.

The DNA for the CDR3 is TGTGCCAGCAGTCGGGGGTTGGTAGGGTACACCATATATTTT. Its protein product is CASSRGLVGYTIYF. The chain carries TRBV2 and TRBJ1-3, with a weak D call TRBD1 (5 bases). CDR3 length: 14 amino acids. The V gene lost 5 bases and the J gene lost 8 bases, with 16 bases spanning the gap. Germline loops: CDR1 SNHLY, CDR2 FYNNEI.

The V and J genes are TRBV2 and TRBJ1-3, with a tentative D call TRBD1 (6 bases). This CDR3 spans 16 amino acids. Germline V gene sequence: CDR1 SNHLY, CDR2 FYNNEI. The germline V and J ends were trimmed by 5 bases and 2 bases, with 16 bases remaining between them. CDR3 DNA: TGTGCCAGCAGTATTGACAGGATGATAGCTGGAAACACCATATATTTT. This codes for CASSIDRMIAGNTIYF.

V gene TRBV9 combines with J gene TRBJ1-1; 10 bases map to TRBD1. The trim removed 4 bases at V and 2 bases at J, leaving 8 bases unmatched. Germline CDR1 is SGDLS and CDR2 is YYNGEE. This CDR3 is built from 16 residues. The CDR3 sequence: CASSPRTGGGNTEAFF. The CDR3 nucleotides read TGTGCCAGCAGCCCCCGGACAGGGGGAGGAAACACTGAAGCTTTCTTT.

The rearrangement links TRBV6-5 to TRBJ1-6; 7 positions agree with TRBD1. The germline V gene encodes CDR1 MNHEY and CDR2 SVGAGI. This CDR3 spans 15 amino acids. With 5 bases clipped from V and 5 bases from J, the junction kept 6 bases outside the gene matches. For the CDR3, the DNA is TGTGCCAGCAGTCCCCGGGACAGCAATAATTCACCCCTCCACTTT. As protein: CASSPRDSNNSPLHF.

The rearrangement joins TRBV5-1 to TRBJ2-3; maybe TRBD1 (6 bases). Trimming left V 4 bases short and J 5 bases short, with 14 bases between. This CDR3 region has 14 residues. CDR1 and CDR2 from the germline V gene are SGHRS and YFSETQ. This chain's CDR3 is CASSLGQTRDTQYF. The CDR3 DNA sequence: TGCGCCAGCAGCCTAGGACAGACCCGAGATACGCAGTATTTT. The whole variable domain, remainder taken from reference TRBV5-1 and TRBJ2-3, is KAGVTQTPRYLIKTRGQQVTLSCSPISGHRSVSWYQQTPGQGLQFLFEYFSETQRNKGNFPGRFSGRQFSNSRSEMNVSTLELGDSALYLCASSLGQTRDTQYFGPGTRLTVL.

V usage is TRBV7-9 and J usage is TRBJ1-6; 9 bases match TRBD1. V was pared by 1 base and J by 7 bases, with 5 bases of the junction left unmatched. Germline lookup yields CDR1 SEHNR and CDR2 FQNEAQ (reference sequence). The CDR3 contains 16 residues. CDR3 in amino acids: CASSLGTGVSNSPLHF. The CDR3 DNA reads TGTGCCAGCAGCTTAGGGACAGGGGTGTCGAATTCACCCCTCCACTTT. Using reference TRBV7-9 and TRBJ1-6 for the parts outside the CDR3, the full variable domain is DTGVSQNPRHKITKRGQNVTFRCDPISEHNRLYWYRQTLGQGPEFLTYFQNEAQLEKSRLLSDRFSAERPKGSFSTLEIQRTEQGDSAMYLCASSLGTGVSNSPLHFGNGTRLTVT.

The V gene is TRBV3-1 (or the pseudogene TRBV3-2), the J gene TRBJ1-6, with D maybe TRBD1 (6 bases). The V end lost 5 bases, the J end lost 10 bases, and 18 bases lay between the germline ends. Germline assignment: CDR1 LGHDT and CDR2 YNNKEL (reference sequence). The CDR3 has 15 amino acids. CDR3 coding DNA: TGTGCCAGCAGCGGAAGAGGGGGGGTTGGGTCACCCCTCCACTTT. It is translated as CASSGRGGVGSPLHF.

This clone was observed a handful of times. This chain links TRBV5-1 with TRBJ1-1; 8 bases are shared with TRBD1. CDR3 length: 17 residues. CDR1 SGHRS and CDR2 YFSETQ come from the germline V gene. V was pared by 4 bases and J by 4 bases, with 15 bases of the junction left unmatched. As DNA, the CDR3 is TGCGCCAGCAGCCCAAGACAGGGGTCTGTGGGGGGCACTGAAGCTTTCTTT. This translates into CASSPRQGSVGGTEAFF. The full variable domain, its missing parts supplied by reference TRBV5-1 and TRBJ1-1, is KAGVTQTPRYLIKTRGQQVTLSCSPISGHRSVSWYQQTPGQGLQFLFEYFSETQRNKGNFPGRFSGRQFSNSRSEMNVSTLELGDSALYLCASSPRQGSVGGTEAFFGQGTRLTVV.

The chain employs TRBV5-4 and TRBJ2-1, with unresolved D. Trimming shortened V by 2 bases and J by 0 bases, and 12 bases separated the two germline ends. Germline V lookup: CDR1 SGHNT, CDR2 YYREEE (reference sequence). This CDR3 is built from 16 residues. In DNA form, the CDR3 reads TGTGCCAGCAGCTTTACTCCCCCGAGCTCCTACAATGAGCAGTTCTTC. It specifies CASSFTPPSSYNEQFF.

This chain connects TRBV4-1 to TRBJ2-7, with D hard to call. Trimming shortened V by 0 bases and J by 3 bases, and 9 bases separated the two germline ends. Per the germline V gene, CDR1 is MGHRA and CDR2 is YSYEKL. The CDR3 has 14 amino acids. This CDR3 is CASSQDASIYEQYF. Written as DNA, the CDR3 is TGCGCCAGCAGCCAAGATGCATCTATCTACGAGCAGTACTTC.

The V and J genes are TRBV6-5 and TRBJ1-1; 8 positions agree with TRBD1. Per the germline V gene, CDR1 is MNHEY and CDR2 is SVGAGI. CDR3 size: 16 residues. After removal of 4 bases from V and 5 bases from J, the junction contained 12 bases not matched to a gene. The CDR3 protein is CASSLQGGRVGTEAFF. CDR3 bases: TGTGCCAGCAGTTTACAGGGGGGAAGGGTTGGGACTGAAGCTTTCTTT.

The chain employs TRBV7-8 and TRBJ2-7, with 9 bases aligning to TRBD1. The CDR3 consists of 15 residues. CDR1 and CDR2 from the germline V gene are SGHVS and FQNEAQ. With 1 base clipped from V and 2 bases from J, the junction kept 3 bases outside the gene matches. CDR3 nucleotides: TGTGCCAGCAGCTTAGGTAGACAGGGGGCCTACGAGCAGTACTTC. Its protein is CASSLGRQGAYEQYF. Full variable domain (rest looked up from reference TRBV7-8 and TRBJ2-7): GAGVSQSPRYKVAKRGQDVALRCDPISGHVSLFWYQQALGQGPEFLTYFQNEAQLDKSGLPSDRFFAERPEGSVSTLKIQRTQQEDSAVYLCASSLGRQGAYEQYFGPGTRLTVT.

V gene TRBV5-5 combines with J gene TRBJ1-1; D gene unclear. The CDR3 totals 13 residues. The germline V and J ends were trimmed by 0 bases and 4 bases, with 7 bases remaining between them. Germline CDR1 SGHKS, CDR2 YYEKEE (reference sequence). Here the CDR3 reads CASSLERGTEAFF. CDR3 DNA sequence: TGTGCCAGCAGCTTGGAACGGGGCACTGAAGCTTTCTTT.

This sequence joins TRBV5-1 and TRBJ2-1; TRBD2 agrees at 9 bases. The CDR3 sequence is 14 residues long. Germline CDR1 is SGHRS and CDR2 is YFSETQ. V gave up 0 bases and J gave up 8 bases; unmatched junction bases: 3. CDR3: CASSLGGGADEQFF. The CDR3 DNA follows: TGCGCCAGCAGCTTGGGCGGGGGGGCCGATGAGCAGTTCTTC. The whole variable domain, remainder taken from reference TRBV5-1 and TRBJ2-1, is KAGVTQTPRYLIKTRGQQVTLSCSPISGHRSVSWYQQTPGQGLQFLFEYFSETQRNKGNFPGRFSGRQFSNSRSEMNVSTLELGDSALYLCASSLGGGADEQFFGPGTRLTVL.

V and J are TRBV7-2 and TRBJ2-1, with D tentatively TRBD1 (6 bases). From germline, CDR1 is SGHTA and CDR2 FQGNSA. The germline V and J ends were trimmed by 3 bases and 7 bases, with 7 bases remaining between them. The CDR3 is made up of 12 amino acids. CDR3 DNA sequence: TGTGCCAGCAGCTTGAGGGGGAATGAGCAGTTCTTC. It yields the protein CASSLRGNEQFF.

CDR3 coding DNA: TGCGCCAGCAGGGAAGGGGGTCGCTATGGCTACACCTTC. Translating gives CASREGGRYGYTF. The V call is TRBV10-1, the J call TRBJ1-2, with a tentative D call TRBD1 (6 bases). Germline CDR1 is WNHNN and CDR2 is SYGVQD (reference sequence). CDR3 length: 13 amino acids. Trimming took 6 bases from V and 4 from J, leaving 12 bases between them.

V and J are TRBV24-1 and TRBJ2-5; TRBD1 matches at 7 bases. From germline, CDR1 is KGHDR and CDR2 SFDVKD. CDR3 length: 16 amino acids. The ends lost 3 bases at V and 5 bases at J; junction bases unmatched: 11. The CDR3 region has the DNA TGTGCCACCAGTGATCCCGCGACAGGGACGGGGGAGACCCAGTACTTC. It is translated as CATSDPATGTGETQYF.